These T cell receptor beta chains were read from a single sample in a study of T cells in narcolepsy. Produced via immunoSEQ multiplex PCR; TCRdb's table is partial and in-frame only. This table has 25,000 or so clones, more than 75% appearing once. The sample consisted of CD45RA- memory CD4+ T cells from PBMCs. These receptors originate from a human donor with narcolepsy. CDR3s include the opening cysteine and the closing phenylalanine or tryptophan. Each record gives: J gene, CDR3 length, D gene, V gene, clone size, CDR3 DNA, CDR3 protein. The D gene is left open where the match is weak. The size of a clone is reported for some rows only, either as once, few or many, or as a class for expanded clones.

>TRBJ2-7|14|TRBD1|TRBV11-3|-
TGTGCCAGCAGTAAACGACAGGGGGCTTACGAGCAGTACTTC
CASSKRQGAYEQYF
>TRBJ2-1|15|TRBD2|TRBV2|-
TGTGCCAGCAGCCGGACTAGCGGGGGGGCCAATGAGCAGTTCTTC
CASSRTSGGANEQFF
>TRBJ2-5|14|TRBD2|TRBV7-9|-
TGTGCCAGCAGCCCGTTAACGCAGGGAGGGAGGAAGTACTTC
CASSPLTQGGRKYF
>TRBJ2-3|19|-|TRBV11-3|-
TGTGCCAGCAGCTTAGGAAGGCCATGGGACGCGCGGAGCACAGATACGCAGTATTTT
CASSLGRPWDARSTDTQYF
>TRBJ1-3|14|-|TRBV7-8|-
TGTGCCAGCACCAAAGGGGGATATGGAAACACCATATATTTT
CASTKGGYGNTIYF
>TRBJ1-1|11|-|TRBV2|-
TGTGCCAGCAGTGACACCCGGCGGGCTTTCTTT
CASSDTRRAFF
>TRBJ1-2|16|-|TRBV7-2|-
TGTGCCAGCAGCTTAGTCGTATCAGCGGGATCCTATGGCTACACCTTC
CASSLVVSAGSYGYTF
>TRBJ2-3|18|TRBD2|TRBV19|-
TGTGCCAGTAGTATCCCATTCGCGGACTTGGGAGGGGCAGATACGCAGTATTTT
CASSIPFADLGGADTQYF
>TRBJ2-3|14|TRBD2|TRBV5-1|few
TGCGCCAGCAGCTTTTTGCTAGCGGAAGATACGCAGTATTTT
CASSFLLAEDTQYF
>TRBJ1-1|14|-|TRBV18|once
TGTGCCAGCTCACCGAAACAGGGACACACTGAAGCTTTCTTT
CASSPKQGHTEAFF
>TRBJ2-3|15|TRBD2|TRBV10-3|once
TGTGCCAGTCGCGGGGGGGAGCTTAGCACAGATACGCAGTATTTT
CASRGGELSTDTQYF
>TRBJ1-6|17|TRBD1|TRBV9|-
TGTGCCAGCAGCCGAACTACGGGACAGTACTTTCGGTCACCCCTCCACTTT
CASSRTTGQYFRSPLHF
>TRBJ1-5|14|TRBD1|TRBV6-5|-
TGTGCCAGCAAGGACAGGGGGATTAATCAGCCCCAGCATTTT
CASKDRGINQPQHF
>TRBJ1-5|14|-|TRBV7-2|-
TGTGCCAGCAGCTTCAAAGGGGCCGAACAGCCCCAGCATTTT
CASSFKGAEQPQHF
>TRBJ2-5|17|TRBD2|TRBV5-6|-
TGTGCCAGCAGCTTCGGGGAGGGACTAGCGGGCGGAGAGACCCAGTACTTC
CASSFGEGLAGGETQYF
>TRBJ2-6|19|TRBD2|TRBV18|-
TGTGCCAGCTCACCTTCCCGTAGCGGGGGGGCCTCTGGGGCCAACGTCCTGACTTTC
CASSPSRSGGASGANVLTF
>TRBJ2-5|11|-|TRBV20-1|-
TGCAGTGCTAGTGTTGAGGAGACCCAGTACTTC
CSASVEETQYF